The entry below gives a single T cell receptor beta chain sequence along with its context. This entry comes from a study of memory CD4+ T cells and cytomegalovirus serostatus. Study context: Of the healthy Belgian adults, 9 were CMV seropositive and 24 seronegative.

In the source study's methods: Out-of-frame sequences were removed, leaving some 2 million distinct TCRbeta sequences. Generated by immunoSEQ multiplex PCR, the TCRdb table keeps only in-frame clones and is missing some. That table is the source of V, J and clone size, and D and trimming were worked out from the DNA. The sample holds approximately 74,000 clones, 70% to 80% seen once. The sort gate was single viable CD3+CD4+CD8-CD45RO+ cells for memory CD4+ T cells. This sequence originates from an adult in good health and CMV-seropositive. Source material: memory CD4+ T cells from blood.

The CDR3 spells CASSSHRGNTGELFF. Written as DNA, the CDR3 is TGTGCCAGCAGTTCCCACAGGGGGAACACCGGGGAGCTGTTTTTT. This chain connects TRBV27 to TRBJ2-2; 7 positions match TRBD1. After removal of 4 bases from V and 1 base from J, the junction contained 3 bases not matched to a gene. CDR1 is MNHEY, CDR2 SMNVEV, per germline (reference sequence). This CDR3 has 15 amino acids.